The 30 T cell receptor beta chains given below trace back to one sample, sequenced in a study of cytomegalovirus exposure and HLA in healthy donors. Amplification used 60 Vbeta primers and 13 Jbeta primers. Data came from immunoSEQ multiplex PCR; TCRdb stores just in-frame clones and leaves some out. Of some 150,000 clones detected, 80% appear once; the ten largest clones hold roughly 1.2%. Sequencing was done on a sample of PBMCs. These receptors were obtained from a woman in her forties or fifties in good health and CMV-seronegative.

This clone has just one count. This rearrangement joins TRBV5-1 to TRBJ2-1, with 10 nucleotides matching TRBD2. CDR1 is SGHRS and CDR2 is YFSETQ in the germline V gene. The CDR3 is 15 residues long. Germline trimming cut 5 bases from V and 8 bases from J; bases unmatched to any gene: 10. Here the CDR3 reads CASRQTSGVGDEQFF. CDR3 DNA sequence: TGCGCCAGCAGACAAACTAGCGGGGTCGGCGATGAGCAGTTCTTC.

A single count supports this clone. The chain uses TRBV29-1 and TRBJ2-5; TRBD2 agrees at 8 bases. Germline CDR1 SQVTM, CDR2 ANQGSEA. CDR3 size: 14 residues. Trimming at V came to 6 bases and at J to 6 bases, leaving 12 bases not matched to a gene. This chain's CDR3 is CSVLPGLVSKTQYF. The CDR3 bases are TGCAGCGTACTACCGGGACTAGTTTCAAAGACCCAGTACTTC.

This clone was counted between two and nine times. This chain links TRBV18 with TRBJ1-2; TRBD1 is a possible D gene (5 bases). The CDR3 length is 17 residues. Trimming stripped 3 bases from V and 5 bases from J, with 22 bases between. In germline, CDR1 is KGHSH, CDR2 LQKENI. The CDR3 protein is CASSPRPIVGKGYGYTF. CDR3 sequence (DNA): TGTGCCAGCTCACCGAGACCTATCGTGGGAAAGGGGTATGGCTACACCTTC. The full variable domain, in which reference TRBV18 and TRBJ1-2 provide the parts outside the CDR3, is NAGVMQNPRHLVRRRGQEARLRCSPMKGHSHVYWYRQLPEEGLKFMVYLQKENIIDESGMPKERFSAEFPKEGPSILRIQQVVRGDSAAYFCASSPRPIVGKGYGYTFGSGTRLTVV.

The gene calls are TRBV5-1 and TRBJ2-5; D gene uncertain. V was trimmed by 3 bases and J by 2 bases, leaving 17 bases between them. CDR3 length equals 16 residues. Germline V gene data show CDR1 as SGHRS and CDR2 as YFSETQ. In DNA, the CDR3 is TGCGCCAGCAGCTCCCAACCCCCCCAGAGGCAAGAGACCCAGTACTTC. This translates into CASSSQPPQRQETQYF.

V gene TRBV5-1 combines with J gene TRBJ2-1; the match to TRBD1 covers 8 bases. V lost 4 bases, J lost 6 bases, and 15 bases stayed unmatched. CDR3 length: 17 amino acids. From germline, CDR1 is SGHRS and CDR2 YFSETQ. CDR3 bases: TGCGCCAGCAGCACCGGGACAGGAAGCATAGGGGTCAATGAGCAGTTCTTC. Translating it yields CASSTGTGSIGVNEQFF. Using reference TRBV5-1 and TRBJ2-1 for the parts outside the CDR3, the full variable domain is KAGVTQTPRYLIKTRGQQVTLSCSPISGHRSVSWYQQTPGQGLQFLFEYFSETQRNKGNFPGRFSGRQFSNSRSEMNVSTLELGDSALYLCASSTGTGSIGVNEQFFGPGTRLTVL.

This sequence joins TRBV14 and TRBJ2-2; D might be TRBD2 (5 bases). This CDR3 is 14 amino acids long. V was shortened by 6 bases and J by 6 bases, with 14 bases between the two germline ends. CDR1 is SGHDN, CDR2 FVKESK, per germline. The CDR3 nucleotides are TGTGCCAGCAGGGATTCGGGATTTTCCGGGGAGCTGTTTTTT. Its protein product is CASRDSGFSGELFF.

The chain links TRBV19 to TRBJ2-5, with a possible D match to TRBD2 (5 bases). The V and J ends lost 5 bases and 7 bases respectively, with 14 bases between them. Germline V gives CDR1 LNHDA, CDR2 SQIVND (reference sequence). CDR3 size: 13 residues. The CDR3 DNA reads TGTGCCAGTAGTCAGGACTGGCGTGGGACCCAGTACTTC. Translating gives CASSQDWRGTQYF.

This clone has a handful of counts. The junction departs from the called germline gene at one end, perhaps through a read error. This CDR3 is CSSSMANYGYTF. As DNA, the CDR3 is TGCTCCTCCTCGATGGCCAACTATGGCTACACCTTC. This sequence joins TRBV28 and TRBJ1-2; the D is unclear. This CDR3 region has 12 residues. Germline assignment: CDR1 MDHEN and CDR2 SYDVKM.

This chain joins TRBV7-2 and TRBJ1-1; no firm D call. The germline V and J ends were trimmed by 2 bases and 3 bases, with 10 bases remaining between them. The CDR3 sequence is 14 residues long. The germline V gene encodes CDR1 SGHTA and CDR2 FQGNSA. For the CDR3, the DNA is TGTGCCAGCAGCTTACTTCCGGGGTACACTGAAGCTTTCTTT. Its protein product is CASSLLPGYTEAFF.

Notes on this clone: Other DNA sequences within the sample encode an identical CDR3. The CDR3 DNA is TGTGCCAGCAGCGTTGGGGGGAGCACAGATACGCAGTATTTT. It specifies CASSVGGSTDTQYF. V usage is TRBV9 and J usage is TRBJ2-3, with D perhaps TRBD2 (6 bases). CDR1 is SGDLS, CDR2 YYNGEE, per germline. The germline V and J ends were trimmed by 2 bases and 0 bases, with 7 bases remaining between them. The CDR3 is 14 residues long.

V usage is TRBV19 and J usage is TRBJ2-7, with 10 bases lining up with TRBD2. The CDR3 has 15 residues. V shed 5 bases, J shed 0 bases, and the junction held 4 bases outside the gene matches. Per germline, CDR1 LNHDA and CDR2 SQIVND (reference sequence). The CDR3 bases are TGTGCCAGTAGTCCTGGACTAGCGGTCTCCTACGAGCAGTACTTC. It yields the protein CASSPGLAVSYEQYF. The variable domain in full, completed from reference TRBV19 and TRBJ2-7, reads DGGITQSPKYLFRKEGQNVTLSCEQNLNHDAMYWYRQDPGQGLRLIYYSQIVNDFQKGDIAEGYSVSREKKESFPLTVTSAQKNPTAFYLCASSPGLAVSYEQYFGPGTRLTVT.

The CDR3 coding sequence is TGTGCCAGCAGCTTAGGCCTAGCGGGGGGCGCAGGAGATACGCAGTATTTT. Amino acid sequence: CASSLGLAGGAGDTQYF. The chain joins TRBV9 to TRBJ2-3, with TRBD2 identical over 11 bases. Germline CDR1 is SGDLS and CDR2 is YYNGEE. The CDR3 runs to 17 residues. Losses at the gene ends were 4 bases for V and 5 bases for J; bases not matched to a gene: 12.

This clone was seen a handful of times. The chain carries TRBV6-5 and TRBJ1-6; tentative D call: TRBD1 (6 bases). The CDR3 runs to 13 residues. The germline V and J ends were trimmed by 6 bases and 6 bases, with 9 bases remaining between them. CDR1 is MNHEY, CDR2 SVGAGI, per germline. CDR3 in amino acids: CASRWTANSPLHF. CDR3 in DNA: TGTGCCAGCAGATGGACAGCTAATTCACCCCTCCACTTT.

This sequence joins TRBV28 and TRBJ1-2, with D possibly matching TRBD1 (6 bases). There are 19 residues in the CDR3. The germline gives CDR1 MDHEN, CDR2 SYDVKM. The ends were cut back, 5 bases at V and 6 bases at J, with 31 bases in the middle. The DNA of the CDR3 is TGTGCCAGCAGTGTTCCCGGTAGGGGGGGCGCCGATGGTTATAATGGCTACACCTTC. Amino acids: CASSVPGRGGADGYNGYTF.

The rearrangement joins TRBV27 to TRBJ2-4, with TRBD2 as a possible D gene (6 bases). CDR1 and CDR2 (germline): MNHEY, SMNVEV (reference sequence). This CDR3 has 15 amino acids. V lost 7 bases to trimming and J lost 0 bases, with 13 bases between them. The CDR3 nucleotides read TGTGCCAGCAAGGCGGGGTCTCTAGCCAAAAACATTCAGTACTTC. Translation: CASKAGSLAKNIQYF.

The rearrangement links TRBV4-3 to TRBJ2-7; D unresolved. Germline assignment: CDR1 LGHNA and CDR2 YSLEER. CDR3 length: 16 amino acids. V was shortened by 0 bases and J by 0 bases, with 12 bases between the two germline ends. The CDR3 coding sequence is TGCGCCAGCAGCCAAGAGTTTGGAGACGGCTCCTACGAGCAGTACTTC. It is translated as CASSQEFGDGSYEQYF.

The chain joins TRBV27 to TRBJ2-3, with D uncertain. Trimming stripped 7 bases from V and 4 bases from J, with 12 bases between. CDR1 MNHEY and CDR2 SMNVEV come from the germline V gene (reference sequence). This CDR3 has 13 amino acids. CDR3 in DNA: TGTGCCAGCACGCGAGGAACGGCAGATACGCAGTATTTT. Residues: CASTRGTADTQYF.

The rearrangement uses TRBV28 and TRBJ2-3, with D perhaps matching TRBD2 (6 bases). Germline V gene data show CDR1 as MDHEN and CDR2 as SYDVKM. The germline V and J ends were trimmed by 6 bases and 5 bases, with 24 bases remaining between them. The CDR3 is 17 amino acids. This CDR3 reads CASRAALADWGGDTQYF. CDR3 nucleotides: TGTGCCAGCAGAGCGGCCTTAGCGGACTGGGGTGGAGATACGCAGTATTTT. Full variable domain (outside the CDR3, taken from reference TRBV28 and TRBJ2-3): DVKVTQSSRYLVKRTGEKVFLECVQDMDHENMFWYRQDPGLGLRLIYFSYDVKMKEKGDIPEGYSVSREKKERFSLILESASTNQTSMYLCASRAALADWGGDTQYFGPGTRLTVL.

The chain joins TRBV11-3 to TRBJ2-7; tentative D call: TRBD1 (6 bases). CDR3 length: 13 residues. Trimming cost V 5 bases and J 6 bases, with 14 bases left between them. The germline CDR1 and CDR2 sequences are SGHNT and YENEEA. In DNA, the CDR3 is TGTGCCAGCAGCACACAGGGAGAAGGCGAGCAGTACTTC. Translated, it gives CASSTQGEGEQYF.

The rearrangement joins TRBV15 to TRBJ2-5; 7 bases agree with TRBD2. CDR1 LNHNV and CDR2 YYDKDF come from the germline V gene (reference sequence). The CDR3 sequence is 15 residues long. After removal of 0 bases from V and 5 bases from J, the junction contained 6 bases not matched to a gene. The CDR3 protein is CATSRDWTRSETQYF. CDR3 sequence (DNA): TGTGCCACCAGCAGAGATTGGACTAGAAGTGAGACCCAGTACTTC.

There are a few counts of this clone. V gene TRBV28 combines with J gene TRBJ2-7; tentatively, D is TRBD1 (5 bases). The CDR3 length is 16 residues. Trimming cost V 6 bases and J 5 bases, with 23 bases left between them. The germline V gene encodes CDR1 MDHEN and CDR2 SYDVKM. CDR3 DNA sequence: TGTGCCAGCAGCCCCCCCTCGGTCCAGGGCCTGGACGAGCAGTACTTC. As protein: CASSPPSVQGLDEQYF.

This clone was recorded a few times. The J gene is TRBJ1-5, the V gene TRBV7-9; no reliable D call. The V end was cut by 5 bases, the J end by 5 bases, with 10 bases between. Germline CDR1 is SEHNR and CDR2 is FQNEAQ (reference sequence). The CDR3 totals 13 residues. CDR3 sequence (DNA): TGTGCCAGCAGCCGCGGCGGTGATCAGCCCCAGCATTTT. The encoded protein is CASSRGGDQPQHF.

CDR3 bases: TGTGCCACCAGCAGACGCCCCCGGGACAGGGAGTTCTTC. Translation: CATSRRPRDREFF. The chain links TRBV15 to TRBJ2-1, with 9 bases lining up with TRBD1. The ends lost 2 bases at V and 14 bases at J; junction bases unmatched: 7. Germline-derived CDR1 and CDR2 are LNHNV and YYDKDF (reference sequence). The CDR3 runs to 13 residues. Complete variable domain (other parts from reference TRBV15 and TRBJ2-1): DAMVIQNPRYQVTQFGKPVTLSCSQTLNHNVMYWYQQKSSQAPKLLFHYYDKDFNNEADTPDNFQSRRPNTSFCFLDIRSPGLGDTAMYLCATSRRPRDREFFGPGTRLTVL.

The V call is TRBV28, the J call TRBJ2-1; no definite D call. Per the germline V gene, CDR1 is MDHEN and CDR2 is SYDVKM. CDR3 length equals 16 residues. The V end lost 3 bases, the J end lost 0 bases, and 12 bases lay between the germline ends. The CDR3 sequence is CASSFSPRGSYNEQFF. CDR3 coding DNA: TGTGCCAGCAGTTTTTCCCCCCGCGGCTCCTACAATGAGCAGTTCTTC.

This clone came up a few times. Relative to the germline gene, one junction end is altered; a read error may explain this. The CDR3 region has the DNA TGTGCTAGCAGCTTGGGGACAGGGGTGTGGGGGACCCAGTACTTC. This encodes CASSLGTGVWGTQYF. V usage is TRBV7-7 and J usage is TRBJ2-5, with 10 bases lining up with TRBD1. The length of the CDR3 is 15 residues. Germline CDR1 is SSHAT and CDR2 is FNYEAQ (reference sequence).

The V call is TRBV28, the J call TRBJ1-3; D perhaps matches TRBD1 (5 bases). Germline V gene lookup returns CDR1 MDHEN and CDR2 SYDVKM. Trimming removed 5 bases from V and 1 base from J, with 18 bases in between. This CDR3 is built from 17 residues. The CDR3 DNA follows: TGTGCCAGCAGTCCACGGCGGACAAATCTTTCTGGAAACACCATATATTTT. Its translation is CASSPRRTNLSGNTIYF.

The V gene is TRBV5-1, the J gene TRBJ2-1; 11 bases line up with TRBD2. V gave up 2 bases and J gave up 14 bases; unmatched junction bases: 9. The germline gives CDR1 SGHRS, CDR2 YFSETQ. This CDR3 has 14 residues. CDR3 nucleotide sequence: TGCGCCAGCAGCTTCTTTAGCGGGGGGGCTTTTGAGTTCTTC. Encoded protein: CASSFFSGGAFEFF. Filled out from reference TRBV5-1 and TRBJ2-1, the complete variable domain reads KAGVTQTPRYLIKTRGQQVTLSCSPISGHRSVSWYQQTPGQGLQFLFEYFSETQRNKGNFPGRFSGRQFSNSRSEMNVSTLELGDSALYLCASSFFSGGAFEFFGPGTRLTVL.

This rearrangement joins TRBV4-3 to TRBJ1-1; possible D gene TRBD1, 5 bases. V lost 0 bases to trimming and J lost 0 bases, with 8 bases between them. Germline assignment: CDR1 LGHNA and CDR2 YSLEER. CDR3 length: 15 amino acids. The CDR3 DNA is TGCGCCAGCAGCCAAGATGTAGGGGTGAACACTGAAGCTTTCTTT. This codes for CASSQDVGVNTEAFF.

The genes are TRBV4-2 and TRBJ2-4; TRBD2 is a possible D gene (6 bases). Trimming removed 0 bases from V and 6 bases from J, with 27 bases in between. This CDR3 has 20 residues. CDR1 LGHNA and CDR2 YNFKEQ come from the germline V gene. The chain's CDR3 is CASSQDPRPGGINYRNIQYF. The CDR3, as DNA: TGTGCCAGCAGCCAAGATCCCCGGCCGGGCGGGATAAACTATCGAAACATTCAGTACTTC.

This rearrangement joins TRBV19 to TRBJ2-1; D perhaps matches TRBD1 (6 bases). Between the trimmed V and J ends, which lost 0 bases and 2 bases, there was a span of 11 bases. This CDR3 spans 16 amino acids. Germline V gives CDR1 LNHDA, CDR2 SQIVND (reference sequence). CDR3 nucleotides: TGTGCCAGTAGTATAGACGGACAGATTCCCTACAATGAGCAGTTCTTC. Residues: CASSIDGQIPYNEQFF.